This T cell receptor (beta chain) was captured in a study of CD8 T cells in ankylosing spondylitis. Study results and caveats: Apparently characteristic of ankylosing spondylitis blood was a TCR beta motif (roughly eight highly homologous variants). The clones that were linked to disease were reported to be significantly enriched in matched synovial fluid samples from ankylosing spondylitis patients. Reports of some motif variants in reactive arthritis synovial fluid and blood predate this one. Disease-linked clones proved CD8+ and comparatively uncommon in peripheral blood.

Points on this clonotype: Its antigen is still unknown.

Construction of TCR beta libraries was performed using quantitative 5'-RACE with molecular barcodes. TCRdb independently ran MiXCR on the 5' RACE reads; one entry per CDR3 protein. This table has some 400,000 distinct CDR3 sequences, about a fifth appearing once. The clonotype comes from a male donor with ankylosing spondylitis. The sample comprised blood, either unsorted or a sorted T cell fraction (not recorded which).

CDR3 DNA: TGTGCCAGCAGTTCAGGCTGGGGGAACTACGAGCAGTACTTC. This gives the protein CASSSGWGNYEQYF. The gene calls are TRBV6-5 and TRBJ2-7; D could derive from TRBD1 or TRBD2 (5 bases each). V lost 4 bases to trimming and J lost 3 bases, with 13 bases between them. Germline V gene sequence: CDR1 MNHEY, CDR2 SVGAGI. The CDR3 sequence is 14 residues long.